The clone carrying this T cell receptor beta chain was detected many times. Its cognate antigen is unknown. The treatment is: PENTA 11 planned treatment interruption arm or continuous ART arm. RNA-based 3' RACE libraries used unique molecular identifiers. MiXCR, run by TCRdb on the 3' RACE reads, gives a single entry per CDR3 protein. This table has about 89,000 distinct CDR3 sequences, around 6.9% appearing once. CDR3 size: 14 residues. Between the trimmed V and J ends, which lost 0 bases and 5 bases, there was a span of 11 bases. The germline V gene encodes CDR1 SGHRS and CDR2 YFSETQ. This record comes from a study of HIV-infected children after antiretroviral therapy interruption. Overall study: All children had CD4+ count above 500 and viral load below 50 copies/ml. Overall study results and limits: Naive CD4+ CDR3 sharing between time points fell after interruption began.

The source of this sequence is a pool of human donors with HIV. Specimen: CD45RA+ CD4+ T cells from PBMCs, pooled from several time points, collected from a donor given antiretroviral therapy, either interrupted or continuous. Subset here: naive CD4+ CD45RA+ CD45RO- T cells. The V call is TRBV5-1, the J call TRBJ1-2; TRBD1 is a possible D gene (5 bases). The CDR3 DNA reads TGCGCCAGCAGCTTGGGGTCCGGGGGGTATGGCTACACCTTC. Protein: CASSLGSGGYGYTF.